The 29 T cell receptor beta chains presented below share a single source sample, sequenced in a study of OX40 agonist ivuxolimab in advanced cancers. Here immunoSEQ multiplex PCR was the method, and the copy in TCRdb shows in-frame clones only, minus some. This sample has about 32,000 clones, with 90% to 95% found just once. Specimen: CD4+ or CD8+ T cells sorted from blood, collected in a trial of the OX40 agonist ivuxolimab. These TCRs come from an adult with an advanced solid tumor such as melanoma, head and neck, liver or kidney cancer.

The chain carries TRBV5-6 and TRBJ1-3; D remains unclear. Trimming took off 4 bases at V and 3 bases at J, with 11 bases between the two ends. Germline V CDR1 and CDR2: SGHDT, YYEEEE. The CDR3 sequence is 14 residues long. Here the CDR3 DNA reads TGTGCCAGCAGCCTCCGGGGTATTGGAAACACCATATATTTT. Protein: CASSLRGIGNTIYF.

This chain uses TRBV1 with TRBJ2-2; TRBD1 reflects the table's D call only, with no check against the DNA. TRBV1 is recorded as a pseudogene. This CDR3 is built from 15 residues. For the CDR3, the DNA is TGCACCAGCAGCCAAGCTCCAGCGAACACCGGGGAGCTGTTTTTT. Translation: CTSSQAPANTGELFF.

This chain uses TRBV4-3 with TRBJ1-4, with D possibly matching TRBD1 (6 bases). Trimming took 3 bases from V and 0 from J, leaving 8 bases between them. The germline V gene has CDR1 LGHNA and CDR2 YSLEER. The CDR3 totals 15 residues. The CDR3 here is CASSQDSSTNEKLFF. CDR3 coding DNA: TGCGCCAGCAGCCAGGACAGTTCAACTAATGAAAAACTGTTTTTT.

The rearrangement uses TRBV28 and TRBJ2-5; 9 nucleotides align to TRBD1. From germline, CDR1 is MDHEN and CDR2 SYDVKM. V lost 5 bases to trimming and J lost 4 bases; unmatched junction nucleotides: 8. The CDR3 covers 15 residues. This chain's CDR3 is CASSEGTGWGETQYF. Written as DNA, the CDR3 is TGTGCCAGCAGTGAGGGGACAGGGTGGGGAGAGACCCAGTACTTC.

This chain uses TRBV23-1 with TRBJ2-1; the D gene is possibly TRBD1 (6 bases). TRBV23-1 is classed as an ORF, of uncertain function. The CDR3 has 14 residues. Trimming pared 6 bases from V and 4 bases from J, leaving 13 bases between. The CDR3 here is CASRAGETYNEQFF. The CDR3, as DNA: TGCGCCAGCAGAGCAGGGGAAACTTACAATGAGCAGTTCTTC.

The chain has TRBV28 and TRBJ2-5; perhaps TRBD1 as D (6 bases). This CDR3 is 14 amino acids long. Germline V gene lookup returns CDR1 MDHEN and CDR2 SYDVKM. Trimming removed 3 bases from V and 9 bases from J, with 17 bases in between. The CDR3 DNA follows: TGTGCCAGCAGTTTTCGAAACAGGGTTGAGGCCCAGTACTTC. This encodes CASSFRNRVEAQYF.

The chain uses TRBV4-2 and TRBJ2-7; D possibly corresponds to TRBD2 (6 bases). V lost 0 bases and J 3 bases, leaving 12 bases between the germline ends. CDR1 and CDR2 (germline): LGHNA, YNFKEQ. CDR3 length: 15 amino acids. This CDR3 reads CASSQEVLASYEQYF. CDR3 coding DNA: TGTGCCAGCAGCCAAGAAGTTCTAGCGAGCTACGAGCAGTACTTC.

This clone occurred once. The V call is TRBV5-5, the J call TRBJ1-1, with D hard to call. There are 14 residues in the CDR3. The V and J ends lost 2 bases and 3 bases respectively, with 11 bases between them. Germline-derived CDR1 and CDR2 are SGHKS and YYEKEE (reference sequence). For the CDR3, the DNA is TGTGCCAGCAGCTTTTTTGGGGAGGACACTGAAGCTTTCTTT. Its translation: CASSFFGEDTEAFF.

This clone appeared a few times. This sample also contains other DNA sequences that code for the same CDR3. The chain is built from TRBV7-8 and TRBJ2-7; possibly TRBD1 for D (6 bases). The CDR3 is made up of 15 amino acids. The V gene's germline CDR1 is SGHVS and CDR2 FQNEAQ. The V end was cut by 1 base, the J end by 0 bases, with 10 bases between. The CDR3 bases are TGTGCCAGCAGCTTAGTACAGGGACCCTCCTACGAGCAGTACTTC. Its protein is CASSLVQGPSYEQYF.

The chain recombines TRBV27 with TRBJ2-1; 7 positions match TRBD2. The CDR3 totals 16 residues. With 1 base clipped from V and 3 bases from J, the junction kept 6 bases outside the gene matches. Germline CDR1 MNHEY, CDR2 SMNVEV (reference sequence). The CDR3 nucleotides are TGTGCCAGCAGTTTATACGCTAGCGGCATCTACAATGAGCAGTTCTTC. Residues: CASSLYASGIYNEQFF.

The rearrangement joins TRBV29-1 to TRBJ1-1; TRBD1 is a possible D gene (6 bases). This CDR3 is 15 amino acids long. The germline CDR1 and CDR2 sequences are SQVTM and ANQGSEA. V was shortened by 5 bases and J by 3 bases, with 19 bases between the two germline ends. CDR3 loop: CSVPRIVRGDTEAFF. In DNA, the CDR3 is TGCAGCGTTCCTAGAATCGTCAGGGGTGACACTGAAGCTTTCTTT.

The chain carries TRBV9 and TRBJ1-3, with no clear D. The CDR3 contains 16 residues. In germline, CDR1 is SGDLS, CDR2 YYNGEE. Trimming cost V 4 bases and J 0 bases, with 14 bases left between them. This CDR3 reads CASSLEVGGSGNTIYF. Written as DNA, the CDR3 is TGTGCCAGCAGCCTCGAGGTTGGTGGCTCTGGAAACACCATATATTTT.

V and J are TRBV7-9 and TRBJ2-3; the match to TRBD2 covers 7 bases. The germline CDR1 and CDR2 sequences are SEHNR and FQNEAQ (reference sequence). CDR3 length: 15 amino acids. J gave up 0 bases and V 3 bases, and 3 bases lay outside the gene matches. CDR3 in amino acids: CASSLQRDSTDTQYF. The CDR3, as DNA: TGTGCCAGCAGCTTGCAGCGGGACAGCACAGATACGCAGTATTTT. Combining the CDR3 with reference TRBV7-9 and TRBJ2-3 gives the whole variable domain DTGVSQNPRHKITKRGQNVTFRCDPISEHNRLYWYRQTLGQGPEFLTYFQNEAQLEKSRLLSDRFSAERPKGSFSTLEIQRTEQGDSAMYLCASSLQRDSTDTQYFGPGTRLTVL.

The chain employs TRBV27 and TRBJ2-5, with D perhaps given as TRBD1 or TRBD2 (6 bases each). V was shortened by 5 bases and J by 0 bases, with 16 bases between the two germline ends. Germline V gene sequence: CDR1 MNHEY, CDR2 SMNVEV (reference sequence). The CDR3 is 16 amino acids. The CDR3 spells CASSTTGGEYQETQYF. CDR3 DNA: TGTGCCAGCAGTACCACCGGGGGCGAGTACCAAGAGACCCAGTACTTC.

By share of the sample, this clone is medium-sized. This rearrangement joins TRBV7-9 to TRBJ1-2; a weak D match, TRBD1 (5 bases). The CDR3 is made up of 15 amino acids. The V and J ends lost 7 bases and 5 bases respectively, with 20 bases between them. Germline V gives CDR1 SEHNR, CDR2 FQNEAQ (reference sequence). CDR3 loop: CASTPKGVIGYGYTF. The DNA of the CDR3 is TGTGCCAGCACCCCTAAAGGGGTAATAGGGTATGGCTACACCTTC.

This chain connects TRBV30 to TRBJ1-2; TRBD1 is a possible D gene (5 bases). The CDR3 totals 13 residues. Germline lookup yields CDR1 GTSNPN and CDR2 SVGIG (reference sequence). Trimming removed 5 bases from V and 3 bases from J, with 13 bases in between. CDR3 in amino acids: CAWGPGTDYGYTF. In DNA, the CDR3 is TGTGCCTGGGGTCCGGGGACTGACTATGGCTACACCTTC.

The J gene is TRBJ2-2, the V gene TRBV7-9, with D unclear. The CDR3 covers 14 residues. Trimming left V 5 bases short and J 1 base short, with 8 bases between. Germline-derived CDR1 and CDR2 are SEHNR and FQNEAQ (reference sequence). CDR3 amino acids: CASSHLLNTGELFF. CDR3 nucleotides: TGTGCCAGCAGCCACCTATTGAACACCGGGGAGCTGTTTTTT.

Written as DNA, the CDR3 is TGCGCCAGCAGCCAAGACCGGTACAGGGGGCACCAAGAGACCCAGTACTTC. Amino acids: CASSQDRYRGHQETQYF. The rearrangement joins TRBV4-3 to TRBJ2-5; TRBD1 matches at 9 bases. This CDR3 has 17 amino acids. V was clipped by 0 bases and J by 0 bases; unmatched bases: 5. CDR1 and CDR2 from the germline V gene are LGHNA and YSLEER.

This chain uses TRBV7-8 with TRBJ1-5; D is ambiguous. This CDR3 region has 15 residues. From germline, CDR1 is SGHVS and CDR2 FQNEAQ. Trimming cost V 1 base and J 3 bases, with 10 bases left between them. CDR3 amino acids: CASSLGMWYNQPQHF. CDR3 in DNA: TGTGCCAGCAGCTTAGGAATGTGGTACAATCAGCCCCAGCATTTT.

The chain carries TRBV29-1 and TRBJ1-2, with 7 bases that match TRBD1. The CDR3 has 15 amino acids. Germline V gives CDR1 SQVTM, CDR2 ANQGSEA. The ends lost 4 bases at V and 3 bases at J; junction bases unmatched: 11. CDR3 residues: CSVVSQIQGYYGYTF. The DNA for the CDR3 is TGCAGCGTTGTGTCCCAGATACAGGGGTACTATGGCTACACCTTC.

J is TRBJ2-7 and V is TRBV5-6; a weak D match, TRBD1 (6 bases). The germline gives CDR1 SGHDT, CDR2 YYEEEE. The CDR3 is 13 residues long. V lost 4 bases and J 1 base, leaving 9 bases between the germline ends. CDR3 DNA: TGTGCCAGCAGCGGAGGACAGTCCTACGAGCAGTACGTC. This translates into CASSGGQSYEQYV.

This clone was observed once. V gene TRBV4-1 combines with J gene TRBJ2-7; 11 positions agree with TRBD2. The CDR3 sequence is 14 residues long. The junction had 8 bases not matched to a gene; V was cut back by 6 bases and J by 7 bases. Germline assignment: CDR1 MGHRA and CDR2 YSYEKL. In DNA form, the CDR3 reads TGCGCCAGCAGTCTTCTAGCGGGAGGTGGTGAGCAGTACTTC. It translates to CASSLLAGGGEQYF.

V is TRBV4-3 and J is TRBJ2-7, with 13 positions matching TRBD2. This CDR3 is built from 19 residues. The germline V gene has CDR1 LGHNA and CDR2 YSLEER. Trimming took 2 bases from V and 4 from J; bases not matched to a gene: 14. The CDR3 coding sequence is TGCGCCAGCAGCCAATCCGTCCGGACTAGCGGGAGTGGCGGTTACGAGCAGTACTTC. Amino acid sequence: CASSQSVRTSGSGGYEQYF.

This clone was detected a few times. The chain has TRBV29-1 and TRBJ2-3; 8 bases align to TRBD2. Germline V lookup: CDR1 SQVTM, CDR2 ANQGSEA. This CDR3 spans 15 amino acids. Losses at the gene ends were 6 bases for V and 0 bases for J; bases not matched to a gene: 8. The CDR3 region has the DNA TGCAGCGTGGCCGACTCTAGCGGGAGCACAGATACGCAGTATTTT. This gives the protein CSVADSSGSTDTQYF.

This chain connects TRBV7-8 to TRBJ1-1; D perhaps matches TRBD1 (5 bases). Germline V gene sequence: CDR1 SGHVS, CDR2 FQNEAQ. Trimming left V 5 bases short and J 0 bases short, with 13 bases between. The CDR3 covers 15 residues. CDR3 in amino acids: CASSGHRRMNTEAFF. For the CDR3, the DNA is TGTGCCAGCAGCGGACACAGGAGAATGAACACTGAAGCTTTCTTT.

Here the CDR3 reads CASSQESRQGSSGANVLTF. CDR3 DNA sequence: TGCGCCAGCAGCCAAGAATCCCGCCAGGGTAGCTCTGGGGCCAACGTCCTGACTTTC. The rearrangement joins TRBV4-3 to TRBJ2-6; D perhaps matches TRBD1 (5 bases). The CDR3 is 19 residues long. Looked up from germline, CDR1 is LGHNA and CDR2 is YSLEER. Trimming left V 0 bases short and J 0 bases short, with 15 bases between.

The J gene is TRBJ1-4, the V gene TRBV10-2, with a weak D call TRBD1 (5 bases). This CDR3 has 16 residues. CDR1 WSHSY and CDR2 SAAADI come from the germline V gene. V was clipped by 2 bases and J by 5 bases, with 15 bases between them. For the CDR3, the DNA is TGCGCCAGCAGTGAGGTAGCGGAAGGGGAGAATGAAAAACTGTTTTTT. This sequence encodes CASSEVAEGENEKLFF.

The chain is built from TRBV19 and TRBJ1-5; D gene uncertain. The germline CDR1 and CDR2 sequences are LNHDA and SQIVND (reference sequence). Trimming stripped 0 bases from V and 4 bases from J, with 16 bases between. The CDR3 length is 17 residues. CDR3 protein: CASSIDLSSGGNQPQHF. In DNA, the CDR3 is TGTGCCAGTAGTATAGATCTATCGTCAGGTGGTAATCAGCCCCAGCATTTT.

The gene calls are TRBV27 and TRBJ2-1; D uncertain. The CDR3 has 13 residues. The ends were cut back, 1 base at V and 6 bases at J, with 7 bases in the middle. Germline values: CDR1 MNHEY, CDR2 SMNVEV (reference sequence). CDR3 loop: CASSLFASNEQFF. The CDR3 DNA reads as TGTGCCAGCAGTTTATTTGCGAGCAATGAGCAGTTCTTC.